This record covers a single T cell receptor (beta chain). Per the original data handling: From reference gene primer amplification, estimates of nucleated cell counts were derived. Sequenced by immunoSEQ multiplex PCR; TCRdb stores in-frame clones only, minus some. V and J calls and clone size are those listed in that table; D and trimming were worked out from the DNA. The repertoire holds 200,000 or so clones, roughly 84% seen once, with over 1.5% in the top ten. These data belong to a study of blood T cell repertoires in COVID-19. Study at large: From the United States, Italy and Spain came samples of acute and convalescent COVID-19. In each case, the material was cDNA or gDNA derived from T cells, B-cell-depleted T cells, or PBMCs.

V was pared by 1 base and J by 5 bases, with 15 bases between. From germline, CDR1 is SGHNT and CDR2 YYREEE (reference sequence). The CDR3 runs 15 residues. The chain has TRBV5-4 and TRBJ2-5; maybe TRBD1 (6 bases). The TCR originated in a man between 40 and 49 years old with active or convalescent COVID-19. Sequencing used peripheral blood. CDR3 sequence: CASSLSQGSGETQYF. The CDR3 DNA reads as TGTGCCAGCAGCTTGAGTCAGGGGTCGGGCGAGACCCAGTACTTC.